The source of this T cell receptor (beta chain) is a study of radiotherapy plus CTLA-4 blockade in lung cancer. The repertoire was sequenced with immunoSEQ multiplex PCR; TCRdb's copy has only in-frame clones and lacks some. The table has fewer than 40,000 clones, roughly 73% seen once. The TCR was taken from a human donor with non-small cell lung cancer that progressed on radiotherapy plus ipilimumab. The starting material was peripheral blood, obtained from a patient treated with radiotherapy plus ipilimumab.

CDR3 in DNA: TGTGCCAGCAGCACCCGACTAGCGGGGGGGCGGGAGACCCAGTACTTC. Its protein is CASSTRLAGGRETQYF. The chain joins TRBV7-2 to TRBJ2-5, with TRBD2 identical over 14 bases. Per germline, CDR1 SGHTA and CDR2 FQGNSA. The CDR3 is 16 residues long. With V trimmed by 5 bases and J by 5 bases, 7 bases remained unmatched. Filled out from reference TRBV7-2 and TRBJ2-5, the complete variable domain reads GAGVSQSPSNKVTEKGKDVELRCDPISGHTALYWYRQSLGQGLEFLIYFQGNSAPDKSGLPSDRFSAERTGGSVSTLTIQRTQQEDSAVYLCASSTRLAGGRETQYFGPGTRLLVL.